These 6 T cell receptor beta chains were all obtained from the same sample, sequenced in a study of metastatic and nonmetastatic thyroid tumors. Patients underwent thyroid surgery, and none had received any treatment before it. With MiXCR, TCRdb called clones anew from the PCR reads. The repertoire holds about 27,000 clones, 16% seen once, with roughly 6.6% in the top ten. Sequenced material: blood. The receptor source for this set is a male donor with papillary thyroid cancer or a benign thyroid nodule (not recorded which). Some clones in this sample may be carry-over from other donors' samples.

In this sample, this clone turned up a few times. The rearrangement links TRBV24-1 to TRBJ2-3; D is ambiguous. This CDR3 is built from 16 residues. V was clipped by 7 bases and J by 1 base, with 17 bases between them. Germline V gene data show CDR1 as KGHDR and CDR2 as SFDVKD. CDR3 coding DNA: TGTGCCACCAGCTCCGCCGGTGATAGGGGCACAGATACGCAGTATTTT. Encoded protein: CATSSAGDRGTDTQYF.

This clone was seen only a few times. One end of the junction is discordant with germline, which a read error may explain. J is TRBJ2-1 and V is TRBV10-1; 7 bases are a match to TRBD2. This CDR3 comprises 17 residues. The V gene's germline CDR1 is WNHNN and CDR2 SYGVQD (reference sequence). In DNA form, the CDR3 reads TGCACCAGCCTCGTGGGCAAAGCGGGGAAGCCCTACAATGGGCAGTTCTTC. This sequence encodes CTSLVGKAGKPYNGQFF.

There are many counts of this clone. The chain combines TRBV13 with TRBJ2-1; 7 bases align to TRBD2. Trimming cost V 5 bases and J 6 bases; bases outside gene matches: 4. This CDR3 contains 13 residues. Germline V lookup: CDR1 PRHDT, CDR2 FYEKMQ (reference sequence). In DNA, the CDR3 is TGTGCCAGCAGCCCCCCTAGCGGCAATGAGCAGTTCTTC. It codes for CASSPPSGNEQFF.

This clone appeared many times. The chain joins TRBV28 to TRBJ2-7; the match to TRBD1 covers 8 bases. With 0 bases clipped from V and 3 bases from J, the junction kept 4 bases outside the gene matches. The CDR3 contains 15 residues. The germline gives CDR1 MDHEN, CDR2 SYDVKM. The CDR3 bases are TGTGCCAGCAGTTTATGGGGGGGACAGGACTACGAGCAGTACTTC. Protein product: CASSLWGGQDYEQYF.

This clone was recorded many times. The rearrangement uses TRBV5-4 and TRBJ2-7; D call uncertain. This CDR3 has 14 amino acids. V dropped 6 bases and J dropped 3 bases, with 16 bases sitting between them. The germline V gene encodes CDR1 SGHNT and CDR2 YYREEE (reference sequence). DNA for the CDR3: TGTGCCAGCAACCTGGACGGCGGTAACTACGAGCAGTACTTC. As protein: CASNLDGGNYEQYF.

The table lists this clone with a few counts. The chain is built from TRBV19 and TRBJ1-1; D is undetermined. The CDR3 is 13 amino acids. V lost 3 bases, J lost 4 bases, and 9 bases lay in between. Per germline, CDR1 LNHDA and CDR2 SQIVND (reference sequence). The CDR3 DNA reads TGTGCCAGTAGTATCGGCCTCCTCACTGAAGCTTTCTTT. This codes for CASSIGLLTEAFF.